This TCR beta chain was captured by sequencing in a study of OX40 agonist ivuxolimab in advanced cancers. About the research overall: The diagnoses of dose-escalation patients were hepatocellular carcinoma, melanoma, renal cell or head and neck cancer. Patients achieving partial responses numbered three: one hepatocellular carcinoma case and two cutaneous melanoma cases. Participants could have had prior anti-PD-1, anti-PD-L1 or anti-CTLA-4 therapy, and more than 35% had some.

Germline assignment: CDR1 LNHDA and CDR2 SQIVND (reference sequence). Trimming shortened V by 4 bases and J by 0 bases, and 11 bases separated the two germline ends. The CDR3 totals 15 residues. The assay was immunoSEQ multiplex PCR, and TCRdb's table has in-frame clones only and misses some. The profile shows more than 45,000 clones, 88% of them singletons. The source is an adult with an advanced solid tumor such as melanoma, head and neck, liver or kidney cancer. The chain links TRBV19 to TRBJ2-3; tentatively, D is TRBD1 (6 bases). The sample was CD4+ or CD8+ T cells sorted from blood, taken in a trial of the OX40 agonist ivuxolimab. CDR3 sequence reads: CASSTRQASTDTQYF. CDR3 DNA sequence: TGTGCCAGTAGTACTAGACAGGCGAGCACAGATACGCAGTATTTT.